This is a list of T cell receptor beta chains from one sample in a study of blood T cell repertoires in COVID-19. Produced via immunoSEQ multiplex PCR; TCRdb's table is partial and in-frame only. The sample includes about 180,000 clones, 86% of them seen just once. The specimen was peripheral blood. The source is a man aged 50 to 59 with active or convalescent COVID-19. Both conserved end residues are part of each CDR3. The order of the fields is V gene, J gene, CDR3 length, D gene, clone size, CDR3 DNA, CDR3 protein. The D gene is left open where the match is weak. Where a row states a size, it is once, few, many or the class of an expanded clone; other rows omit it.

TRBV24-1	TRBJ2-3	14	-	-	TGTGCCACCAGTGATTTCCCAACTAGCAATACGCAGTATTTT	CATSDFPTSNTQYF
TRBV14	TRBJ1-1	12	-	-	TGTGCCAGCAGCCCCGGTCTCTTGAAAACTTTCTTT	CASSPGLLKTFF
TRBV7-2	TRBJ1-6	14	-	-	TGTGCCAGCAGCCCCCGGGGGGCCGATTCACCCCTCCACTTT	CASSPRGADSPLHF
TRBV6-5	TRBJ1-2	16	TRBD1	once	TGTGCCAGCAGTTATATAATGGCAGGGGGAAACTATGGCTACACCTTC	CASSYIMAGGNYGYTF
TRBV5-5	TRBJ2-3	15	TRBD2	-	TGTGCCAGCAGCTTAGTTAGCGGGGCGGGAGATACGCAGTATTTT	CASSLVSGAGDTQYF
TRBV19	TRBJ1-1	16	TRBD1	once	TGTGCCAGTAGTATTCCACAGGGGGCCGCTCTTGTTGAAGCTTTCTTT	CASSIPQGAALVEAFF
TRBV18	TRBJ1-6	13	TRBD1	once	TGTGCCAGCTCACGGGACAGAAATTCACCCCTCCACTTT	CASSRDRNSPLHF
TRBV3-1/TRBV3-2	TRBJ1-1	14	-	once	TGTGCCAGCAGCCAAAGAGAGCGGAACACTGAAGCTTTCTTT	CASSQRERNTEAFF
TRBV6-2/TRBV6-3	TRBJ2-7	14	-	-	TGTGCCAGCAGTTACCCCGTTTCGACAGCCGAGCAGTACTTC	CASSYPVSTAEQYF
TRBV11-2	TRBJ1-2	12	-	-	TGTGCCAGCAGCTCACACAGGGTCGGCTACACCTTC	CASSSHRVGYTF
TRBV6-2/TRBV6-3	TRBJ2-7	16	TRBD2	-	TGTGCCAGCAGTTACTCGAATTCAAGACTAGCGTACGAGCAGTACTTC	CASSYSNSRLAYEQYF
TRBV18	TRBJ1-6	15	TRBD1	-	TGTGCCAGCTCTGGGACAGGGGAGTATAATTCACCCCTCCACTTT	CASSGTGEYNSPLHF
TRBV15	TRBJ2-2	16	TRBD2	-	TGTGCCACCAGCAGAAGGGCTAGCGGGGGGGCCGGGGAGCTGTTTTTT	CATSRRASGGAGELFF
TRBV11-2	TRBJ2-7	16	TRBD2	-	TGTGCCAGCAGCTTCTCGGGACTAGCGGGAACCTACGAGCAGTACTTC	CASSFSGLAGTYEQYF
TRBV4-2	TRBJ2-5	16	TRBD2	-	TGTGCCAGCAGCCAACCCAAGGGAGGGGCCCGAGAGACCCAGTACTTC	CASSQPKGGARETQYF
TRBV7-9	TRBJ2-7	15	-	-	TGTGCCAGCAGCTTAGGGCCGGGTTCCCCTCGCGAGCAGTACTTC	CASSLGPGSPREQYF
TRBV6-1	TRBJ2-3	15	TRBD2	-	TGTGCCAGCAGTGAGTTTAGCGGGTACACAGATACGCAGTATTTT	CASSEFSGYTDTQYF
TRBV7-3	TRBJ1-2	13	-	-	TGTGCCAGCAGCTTAGACAGCAACTATGGCTACACCTTC	CASSLDSNYGYTF
TRBV6-5	TRBJ2-7	14	TRBD2	-	TGTGCCAGCAGTTACTCAACCCCGGGAGGCGAGCAGTACTTC	CASSYSTPGGEQYF
TRBV19	TRBJ2-5	15	-	once	TGTGCCAGTAGTTCCCACACGACGGGGCAAGAGACCCAGTACTTC	CASSSHTTGQETQYF
TRBV11-2	TRBJ2-7	13	-	many	TGTGCCAGCAGCTTAGATGTAGACTACGAGCAGTACTTC	CASSLDVDYEQYF
TRBV7-6	TRBJ2-1	16	TRBD2	-	TGTGCCAGCAGCCCAACCTCTAGCGGGGGCTACAATGAGCAGTTCTTC	CASSPTSSGGYNEQFF
TRBV10-3	TRBJ2-1	18	TRBD2	-	TGTGCCATCAGTGAGTCTAAGCTAGCGGGAGGATTAGGGAATGAGCAGTTCTTC	CAISESKLAGGLGNEQFF
TRBV10-3	TRBJ1-6	14	-	few	TGTGCCATCAGTGAGGGGGGGAAGAATTCACCCCTCCACTTT	CAISEGGKNSPLHF
TRBV19	TRBJ1-2	14	TRBD1	-	TGTGCCAGTACCATGACAGGGGCAATCTATGGCTACACCTTC	CASTMTGAIYGYTF
TRBV6-2/TRBV6-3	TRBJ1-2	14	-	-	TGTGCCAGCAGTTACGTGGACAGATCCTATGGCTACACCTTC	CASSYVDRSYGYTF
TRBV6-5	TRBJ2-3	13	-	-	TGTGCCAGCAGAACGGGAACTAGGGATACGCAGTATTTT	CASRTGTRDTQYF
TRBV18	TRBJ2-2	16	TRBD1	few	TGTGCCAGCTCACACATCTCAGGGGGGAACACCGGGGAGCTGTTTTTT	CASSHISGGNTGELFF
TRBV10-3	TRBJ2-4	13	-	once	TGTGCCATCCGGGCTAGCCTACAAGGTCTTCAGTACTTC	CAIRASLQGLQYF
TRBV27	TRBJ1-1	14	TRBD1	-	TGTGCCAGCCTTTCCTACAGGGGCGGCACTGAAGCTTTCTTT	CASLSYRGGTEAFF
TRBV10-3	TRBJ1-4	14	-	-	TGTGCCATCAGTGAGTCTGCCTTGGGCGAAAAACTGTTTTTT	CAISESALGEKLFF
TRBV7-2	TRBJ2-3	15	-	once	TGTGCCAGCAGCTTCCAGGGGCTGCTCACAGATACGCAGTATTTT	CASSFQGLLTDTQYF
TRBV6-1	TRBJ1-2	15	-	-	TGTGCCAGCAGTGAAGGGCAGGGTGGAAGGTATGGCTACACCTTC	CASSEGQGGRYGYTF
TRBV29-1	TRBJ2-5	14	TRBD1	once	TGCAGCGTTGACCGGACAGGGACTGAAGAGACCCAGTACTTC	CSVDRTGTEETQYF
TRBV5-6	TRBJ1-5	16	-	-	TGTGCCAGCAGCTTGTTAACGCGGCAAGAGAATCAGCCCCAGCATTTT	CASSLLTRQENQPQHF
TRBV6-2/TRBV6-3	TRBJ2-1	12	-	-	TGTGCCAGCAGTTCCCGGTACAATGAGCAGTTCTTC	CASSSRYNEQFF